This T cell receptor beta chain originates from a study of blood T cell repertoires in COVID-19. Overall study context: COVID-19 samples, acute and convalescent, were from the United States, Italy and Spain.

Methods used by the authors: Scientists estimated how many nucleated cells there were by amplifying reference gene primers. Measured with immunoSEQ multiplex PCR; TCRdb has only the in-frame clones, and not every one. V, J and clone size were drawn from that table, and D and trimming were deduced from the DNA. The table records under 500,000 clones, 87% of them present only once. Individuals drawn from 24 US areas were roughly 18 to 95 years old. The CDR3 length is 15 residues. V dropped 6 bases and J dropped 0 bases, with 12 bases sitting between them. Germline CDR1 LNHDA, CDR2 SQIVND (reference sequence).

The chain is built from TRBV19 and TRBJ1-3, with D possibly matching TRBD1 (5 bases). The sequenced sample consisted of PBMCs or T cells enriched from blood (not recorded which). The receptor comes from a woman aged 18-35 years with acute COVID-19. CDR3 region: CASSQTGGSGNTIYF. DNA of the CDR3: TGTGCCAGTAGCCAAACCGGGGGCTCTGGAAACACCATATATTTT.